This T cell receptor beta chain was sequenced for a study of the immune and genomic landscape of osteosarcoma. For the study at large: Patients had high-grade osteosarcoma, aged about 5-90 at diagnosis. Poor-risk disease predominated: roughly 73% unfavorable response, 67% deceased. Overall study results and limits: No matched normal tissue; external skin and blood data served as benchmarks. A single dominant hyperexpanded clone appeared in five cases, each with <100 clonotypes.

Germline CDR1 is SEHNR and CDR2 is FQNEAQ (reference sequence). V dropped 3 bases and J dropped 4; count of bases not matched to a gene: 6. This CDR3 is built from 14 residues. The post-treatment osteosarcoma tumors were primary, local recurrence or metastasis specimens from poor-prognosis patients. This clone appeared a few times. Antigen specificity is unknown. This table comes from immunoSEQ multiplex PCR, and its TCRdb copy is limited to in-frame clones, with some not included. The data hold under 3,000 clones, with roughly three quarters observed a single time. This receptor was identified in a human donor with osteosarcoma. V is TRBV7-9 and J is TRBJ2-7, with TRBD1 matching 7 bases. The sequencing input was osteosarcoma tumor tissue from the lung. The CDR3 protein is CASSFLGGSYEQYF. CDR3 nucleotide sequence: TGTGCCAGCAGCTTTTTAGGGGGCTCGTACGAGCAGTACTTC.